This T cell receptor (beta chain) was retrieved from a study of blood T cell repertoires in COVID-19. About the study: The samples span acute and convalescent COVID-19 from the United States, Italy and Spain.

This CDR3 is 14 amino acids long. CDR1 is MGHRA and CDR2 is YSYEKL in the germline V gene. V gave up 1 base and J gave up 6 bases; unmatched junction bases: 5. In the source study's methods: From reference gene primer amplification, estimates of nucleated cell counts were derived. TCRdb's copy holds only in-frame clones and misses some; the assay was immunoSEQ multiplex PCR. V, J and clone size reflect that table, while D and trimming were determined from the DNA. The table lists 150,000 to 200,000 clones, approximately 89% of them singletons. This chain links TRBV4-1 with TRBJ2-7; 8 positions agree with TRBD2. Sequences were obtained from peripheral blood. This clonotype originated in a man in his sixties or seventies with acute or convalescent COVID-19. This CDR3 is CASSQGLAPGEQYF. DNA of the CDR3: TGCGCCAGCAGCCAAGGACTAGCGCCTGGCGAGCAGTACTTC.